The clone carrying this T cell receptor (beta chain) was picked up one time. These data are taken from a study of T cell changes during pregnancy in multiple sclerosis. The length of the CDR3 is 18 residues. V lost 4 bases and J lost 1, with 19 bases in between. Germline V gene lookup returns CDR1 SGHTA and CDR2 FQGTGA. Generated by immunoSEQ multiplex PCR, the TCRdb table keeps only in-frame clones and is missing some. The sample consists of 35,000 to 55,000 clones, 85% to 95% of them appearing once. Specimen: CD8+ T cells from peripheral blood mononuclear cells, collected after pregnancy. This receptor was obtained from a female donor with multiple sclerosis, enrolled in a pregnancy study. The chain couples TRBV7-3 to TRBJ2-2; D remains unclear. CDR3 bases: TGTGCCAGCAGCTCGCAGGTCCCTTTAAACGAGAACACCGGGGAGCTGTTTTTT. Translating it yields CASSSQVPLNENTGELFF.